Here is one T cell receptor beta chain with its context. Its target is unknown. The data derive from a study of OX40 agonist ivuxolimab in advanced cancers. Study context: Patients enrolled in dose escalation were diagnosed with hepatocellular carcinoma, melanoma, renal cell or head and neck cancer. One hepatocellular carcinoma and a couple of cutaneous melanoma patients partially responded. Study-level results: Blood T cells, both CD4+ and CD8+, expanded clonally by week 6 at 0.1 to 3.0 mg/kg.

Patients were excluded for autoimmune disease history or systemic immunosuppression. The CDR3 length is 17 residues. The germline V gene encodes CDR1 MDHEN and CDR2 SYDVKM. V lost 11 bases, J lost 2 bases, and 25 bases lay in between. Here immunoSEQ multiplex PCR was the method, and the copy in TCRdb shows in-frame clones only, minus some. Of roughly 35,000 clones listed, about nine tenths are singletons. The sequencing here drew on CD4+ or CD8+ T cells sorted from blood, taken in a trial of the OX40 agonist ivuxolimab. The V call is TRBV28, the J call TRBJ1-3; D is perhaps TRBD1 (5 bases). The source of this sequence is an adult with an advanced solid tumor such as melanoma, head and neck, liver or kidney cancer. In DNA form, the CDR3 reads TGTGCCGCCCGTATCTCCAGGGCGGGGCGGGCTGGAAACACCATATATTTT. As protein: CAARISRAGRAGNTIYF.